These 21 T cell receptor beta chains came from one sample sequenced in a study of graft-versus-host responses after intestinal transplantation. The data were produced by immunoSEQ multiplex PCR, yet TCRdb's version contains in-frame clones alone and is incomplete. In the table there are roughly 17,000 clones, approximately 79% of which are singletons. Graft tissue was processed to release intraepithelial and lamina propria lymphocytes. Sequencing used ileum tissue, obtained 17 days after transplant. Receptors originate from a human patient who received an intestinal transplant, so some T cells may come from the graft donor.

This clone was recorded a few times. V gene TRBV12-2 combines with J gene TRBJ2-1; the D call TRBD2 from the table was never checked on the DNA. TRBV12-2 is a pseudogene segment. This CDR3 is 17 amino acids long. CDR3: CASRLELADHIYNEQFF. In DNA, the CDR3 is TGTGCAAGTCGCTTAGAGCTAGCGGACCATATTTACAATGAGCAGTTCTTC.

The J gene is TRBJ2-3, the V gene TRBV28; 13 bases fit TRBD2. With V trimmed by 4 bases and J by 4 bases, 5 bases remained unmatched. This CDR3 has 16 residues. Germline V gene data show CDR1 as MDHEN and CDR2 as SYDVKM. The CDR3: CASSSSGLAGADTQYF. The CDR3 nucleotides read TGTGCCAGCAGTTCCTCTGGACTAGCGGGAGCAGATACGCAGTATTTT. Together with reference TRBV28 and TRBJ2-3, the CDR3 gives the full variable domain: DVKVTQSSRYLVKRTGEKVFLECVQDMDHENMFWYRQDPGLGLRLIYFSYDVKMKEKGDIPEGYSVSREKKERFSLILESASTNQTSMYLCASSSSGLAGADTQYFGPGTRLTVL.

The table lists this clone with a count of one. V and J are TRBV28 and TRBJ2-1, with D maybe TRBD1 (5 bases). Trimming shortened V by 7 bases and J by 2 bases, and 12 bases separated the two germline ends. The V gene's germline CDR1 is MDHEN and CDR2 SYDVKM. CDR3 length: 14 residues. CDR3 nucleotide sequence: TGTGCCAGCAAATCCAGGGTGCCCTACAATGAGCAGTTCTTC. Protein sequence: CASKSRVPYNEQFF.

The chain is built from TRBV5-1 and TRBJ2-5; 10 nucleotides align to TRBD1. V trimming: 7 bases; J trimming: 1 base; junction bases outside the gene matches: 16. CDR1 SGHRS and CDR2 YFSETQ come from the germline V gene. The CDR3 sequence is 18 residues long. In DNA form, the CDR3 reads TGCGCCAGCGGAATCGGACAGGGGGTATCGTCCGTCCAAGAGACCCAGTACTTC. Protein sequence: CASGIGQGVSSVQETQYF.

CDR3 region: CASSLARSSGNTIYF. CDR3 in DNA: TGTGCCAGCAGCTTAGCACGGAGCTCTGGAAACACCATATATTTT. The chain is built from TRBV11-2 and TRBJ1-3; D unresolved. Germline CDR1 SGHAT, CDR2 FQNNGV. Deletions cut 1 base from V and 0 bases from J, with 7 bases between. The CDR3 sequence is 15 residues long.

J is TRBJ1-5 and V is TRBV5-6; weak D call: TRBD1 (6 bases). This CDR3 spans 14 amino acids. The germline V and J ends were trimmed by 1 base and 4 bases, with 9 bases remaining between them. Germline-derived CDR1 and CDR2 are SGHDT and YYEEEE. The CDR3 loop reads CASSLLQGNQPQHF. CDR3 nucleotides: TGTGCCAGCAGCTTGCTTCAGGGGAATCAGCCCCAGCATTTT.

The V gene is TRBV5-4, the J gene TRBJ2-7; 8 bases are shared with TRBD2. Germline V gene sequence: CDR1 SGHNT, CDR2 YYREEE (reference sequence). V was pared by 9 bases and J by 4 bases, with 15 bases of the junction left unmatched. The CDR3 is made up of 15 amino acids. For the CDR3, the DNA is TGTGCCACAGGGGAGCAGCGGCGGGGGGAATACGAGCAGTACTTC. Its protein is CATGEQRRGEYEQYF.

The chain links TRBV2 to TRBJ2-2; D possibly corresponds to TRBD1 (5 bases). This CDR3 has 15 residues. Germline CDR1 SNHLY, CDR2 FYNNEI. With 6 bases removed from V and 6 bases from J, the gap between germline ends came to 17 bases. The CDR3, as DNA: TGTGCCAGCAGGGGGCCAGCCCGGCCCTCCGGGGAGCTGTTTTTT. This sequence encodes CASRGPARPSGELFF.

This clone showed up just once. The chain combines TRBV5-4 with TRBJ1-1; D is perhaps TRBD1 (6 bases). The germline V gene has CDR1 SGHNT and CDR2 YYREEE (reference sequence). Trimming left V 4 bases short and J 4 bases short, with 11 bases between. The CDR3 covers 13 residues. The CDR3 DNA is TGTGCCAGCAGCCTAGGGGGGACCACTGAAGCTTTCTTT. It codes for CASSLGGTTEAFF.

The chain uses TRBV6-6 and TRBJ1-2, with D hard to call. The ends were cut back, 8 bases at V and 6 bases at J, with 13 bases in the middle. The CDR3 has 12 residues. CDR1 MNHNY and CDR2 SVGAGI come from the germline V gene (reference sequence). The CDR3 sequence is CASSRRMDGYTF. CDR3 nucleotides: TGTGCCAGCTCGCGACGGATGGATGGCTACACCTTC.

The chain recombines TRBV5-6 with TRBJ1-2; 8 bases are a match to TRBD1. The CDR3 runs 15 residues. The V gene end was trimmed by 2 bases and the J gene end by 10 bases; junction bases not matched to a gene: 13. Per germline, CDR1 SGHDT and CDR2 YYEEEE. The CDR3 here is CASSFSAGGDSVYTF. CDR3 in DNA: TGTGCCAGCAGCTTCTCGGCAGGGGGCGACTCGGTCTACACCTTC.

V gene TRBV29-1 combines with J gene TRBJ1-4, with TRBD1 as a possible D gene (5 bases). The CDR3 has 13 amino acids. CDR1 is SQVTM, CDR2 ANQGSEA, per germline. Trimming cost V 2 bases and J 4 bases, with 8 bases left between them. The CDR3, as DNA: TGCAGCGTTGAAATTGGGGGTAATGAAAAACTGTTTTTT. Translated, it gives CSVEIGGNEKLFF.

The chain links TRBV6-6 to TRBJ1-1; D may be TRBD1 (6 bases). V lost 6 bases and J lost 7, with 15 bases in between. Looked up from germline, CDR1 is MNHNY and CDR2 is SVGAGI (reference sequence). This CDR3 has 13 residues. CDR3 coding DNA: TGTGCCAGCAGGGGAAACTTGGACAGTGAAGCTTTCTTT. This codes for CASRGNLDSEAFF.

This chain links TRBV7-9 with TRBJ2-2; D call uncertain. V shed 0 bases and J shed 4 bases, with 3 bases lying between them. CDR3 size: 13 residues. CDR1 and CDR2 from the germline V gene are SEHNR and FQNEAQ (reference sequence). The CDR3 nucleotides read TGTGCCAGCAGCTTAGCTATCACCGGGGAGCTGTTTTTT. Translating it yields CASSLAITGELFF.

V usage is TRBV5-1 and J usage is TRBJ2-7; 9 bases match TRBD1. The CDR3 spans 13 residues. J was trimmed by 8 bases and V by 4 bases; bases with no gene match: 7. In germline, CDR1 is SGHRS, CDR2 YFSETQ. The CDR3 loop is CASSLDRGAKQYF. For the CDR3, the DNA is TGCGCCAGCAGCCTGGACAGGGGTGCCAAGCAGTACTTC.

Here the CDR3 DNA reads TGCGCCAGCAGCTTGGAAAGGGAGATGGGCACAGATACGCAGTATTTT. Residues: CASSLEREMGTDTQYF. V gene TRBV5-1 combines with J gene TRBJ2-3, with D possibly matching TRBD2 (5 bases). The CDR3 covers 16 residues. Trimming pared 0 bases from V and 1 base from J, leaving 12 bases between. The germline V gene encodes CDR1 SGHRS and CDR2 YFSETQ.

This clone has just one count. The chain uses TRBV27 and TRBJ1-5; D is perhaps TRBD1 (6 bases). The V gene lost 5 bases and the J gene lost 6 bases, with 17 bases spanning the gap. Germline assignment: CDR1 MNHEY and CDR2 SMNVEV (reference sequence). The CDR3 contains 15 residues. In nucleotides, the CDR3 is TGTGCCAGCAGTCTAGGGGTCCAGGGGTCTCAGCCCCAGCATTTT. Protein product: CASSLGVQGSQPQHF.

The chain recombines TRBV21-1 with TRBJ2-3. TRBV21-1 is an annotated pseudogene. This CDR3 is 17 amino acids long. The CDR3 bases are TGTGCCAGCCGGGCCTCACTCGGAGACCATAGCACAGATACGCAGTATTTT. Translation: CASRASLGDHSTDTQYF.

The V call is TRBV27, the J call TRBJ1-5; tentative D call: TRBD1 (6 bases). The V end was cut by 3 bases, the J end by 7 bases, with 13 bases between. Germline CDR1 is MNHEY and CDR2 is SMNVEV (reference sequence). This CDR3 has 14 amino acids. CDR3 bases: TGTGCCAGCAGTTTCGGGGGCTCGGGACAGCCCCAGCATTTT. Encoded protein: CASSFGGSGQPQHF.

The chain joins TRBV9 to TRBJ1-2; the D gene is possibly TRBD1 (5 bases). Trimming left V 2 bases short and J 0 bases short, with 17 bases between. The V gene's germline CDR1 is SGDLS and CDR2 YYNGEE. The CDR3 extends over 17 amino acids. The CDR3 region is CASSVSLRQSTNYGYTF. The DNA for the CDR3 is TGTGCCAGCAGCGTCAGTCTTAGACAGAGCACTAACTATGGCTACACCTTC.

V and J are TRBV7-2 and TRBJ2-7; no clear D gene. CDR1 is SGHTA, CDR2 FQGNSA, per germline. Trimming shortened V by 5 bases and J by 4 bases, and 12 bases separated the two germline ends. The CDR3 runs 13 residues. The CDR3 is CASSDGPFYEQYF. CDR3 DNA: TGTGCCAGCAGCGACGGCCCCTTTTACGAGCAGTACTTC.